Each of the 15 T cell receptor beta chains below was sequenced from the same sample in a study of early T cells in non-severe SARS-CoV-2 infection. TCRdb recomputed calls from the 5' RACE reads with MiXCR, one row per CDR3 protein. Here the sample spans 70,000 to 85,000 distinct CDR3 sequences, 9% to 13% being singletons. Sequenced sample: whole blood. The receptors shown here come from an adult who was a healthcare worker with PCR-confirmed SARS-CoV-2 infection or an uninfected control (not recorded which).

The CDR3 here is CASSPASGETQYF. The CDR3, as DNA: TGTGCCAGCAGCCCCGCTAGTGGGGAGACCCAGTACTTC. This chain connects TRBV9 to TRBJ2-5; D is uncertain. Per germline, CDR1 SGDLS and CDR2 YYNGEE. The CDR3 is 13 amino acids. The germline V and J ends were trimmed by 4 bases and 5 bases, with 12 bases remaining between them.

This clonotype was observed a handful of times. The chain joins TRBV28 to TRBJ2-2, with D uncertain. CDR3 length: 11 residues. Trimming removed 3 bases at V and 7 bases at J, with 3 bases between. Germline V lookup: CDR1 MDHEN, CDR2 SYDVKM. The CDR3 DNA is TGTGCCAGCAGTTTCGGCGGGGAGCTGTTTTTT. This gives the protein CASSFGGELFF.

This clonotype is a singleton in its sample. A much bigger clone sits one base away, suggesting this may be a read error. The CDR3 carries no conserved terminal phenylalanine or tryptophan, so it likely arises from a read error. This chain uses TRBV20-1 with TRBJ2-2; 8 bases are a match to TRBD1. Germline CDR1 and CDR2: DFQATT and SNEGSKA (reference sequence). The CDR3 length is 15 residues. Germline trimming cut 5 bases from V and 6 bases from J; bases unmatched to any gene: 11. As DNA, the CDR3 is TGCAGTGCTCCATTACGGACAGGGAGGCCCGGGGAGCTGTTTTCT. It is translated as CSAPLRTGRPGELFS.

This clonotype was seen at least ten times. The rearrangement links TRBV11-2 to TRBJ1-3, with a tentative D call TRBD1 (5 bases). The V end was cut by 8 bases, the J end by 0 bases, with 20 bases between. Per the germline V gene, CDR1 is SGHAT and CDR2 is FQNNGV. This CDR3 has 17 amino acids. The CDR3 protein is CASAIRQGTNSGNTIYF. The DNA of the CDR3 is TGTGCCAGCGCGATCCGCCAGGGCACCAACTCTGGAAACACCATATATTTT.

This clonotype occurred many times. The V gene is TRBV24-1, the J gene TRBJ2-3, with 10 positions matching TRBD2. The length of the CDR3 is 16 residues. The germline CDR1 and CDR2 sequences are KGHDR and SFDVKD. Losses at the gene ends were 2 bases for V and 2 bases for J; bases not matched to a gene: 3. The CDR3 DNA is TGTGCCACCAGTGATTCGAGCGGGAGGGTCACAGATACGCAGTATTTT. As protein: CATSDSSGRVTDTQYF.

There are many counts of this clonotype. The V and J genes are TRBV7-3 and TRBJ2-1; 7 bases match TRBD1. This CDR3 has 15 residues. CDR1 is SGHTA and CDR2 is FQGTGA in the germline V gene. The V and J ends lost 5 bases and 8 bases, in that order; junction bases with no gene match: 12. The CDR3 is CASSTRTGGADEQFF. CDR3 nucleotides: TGTGCCAGCAGCACCAGGACAGGCGGAGCGGATGAGCAGTTCTTC.

The chain is built from TRBV7-3 and TRBJ1-6, with TRBD1 as a possible D gene (5 bases). Germline V lookup: CDR1 SGHTA, CDR2 FQGTGA. V shed 4 bases and J shed 5 bases, with 12 bases lying between them. This CDR3 is built from 15 residues. The CDR3 DNA is TGTGCCAGCAGCTCCCAGGGTGGGGATAATTCACCCCTCCACTTT. Translation gives CASSSQGGDNSPLHF.

This clonotype was recorded at least ten times. This rearrangement joins TRBV11-2 to TRBJ2-2, with 7 positions matching TRBD2. Per germline, CDR1 SGHAT and CDR2 FQNNGV. The CDR3 covers 15 residues. The junction had 1 base not matched to a gene; V was cut back by 3 bases and J by 0 bases. The CDR3 here is CASSLGLSNTGELFF. CDR3 coding DNA: TGTGCCAGCAGCTTGGGACTATCGAACACCGGGGAGCTGTTTTTT.

This rearrangement joins TRBV10-1 to TRBJ2-7; 7 nucleotides agree with TRBD2. Losses at the gene ends were 3 bases for V and 5 bases for J; bases not matched to a gene: 4. This CDR3 has 13 amino acids. The germline V gene encodes CDR1 WNHNN and CDR2 SYGVQD (reference sequence). The CDR3 nucleotides are TGCGCCAGCAGTGAATGGGAGGGACACGAGCAGTACTTC. This gives the protein CASSEWEGHEQYF.

The chain recombines TRBV6-1 with TRBJ1-6; D gene ambiguous. CDR1 and CDR2 (germline): MNHNS, SASEGT. With 1 base removed from V and 4 bases from J, the gap between germline ends came to 2 bases. CDR3 length: 13 amino acids. The DNA of the CDR3 is TGTGCCAGCAGTGAAGGTTATAATTCACCCCTCCACTTT. Its translation: CASSEGYNSPLHF.

In its sample, this clonotype was seen a few times. J is TRBJ1-1 and V is TRBV6-6, with D possibly TRBD1 on 5 matching bases. V lost 2 bases to trimming and J lost 2 bases, with 9 bases between them. Germline CDR1 reads MNHNY; CDR2 reads SVGAGI (reference sequence). The CDR3 extends over 14 amino acids. In DNA form, the CDR3 reads TGTGCCAGCAGTTACGCAGGGCCCAACACTGAAGCTTTCTTT. Protein sequence: CASSYAGPNTEAFF.

This clonotype has a handful of counts. This rearrangement joins TRBV18 to TRBJ2-1; 7 bases line up with TRBD2. Germline CDR1 KGHSH, CDR2 LQKENI. The CDR3 has 15 amino acids. The junction had 4 bases not matched to a gene; V was cut back by 2 bases and J by 3 bases. CDR3 residues: CASSPSGAGYNEQFF. In nucleotides, the CDR3 is TGTGCCAGCTCACCAAGCGGGGCGGGCTACAATGAGCAGTTCTTC.

Many counts were recorded for this clonotype. The chain is built from TRBV14 and TRBJ2-1, with D unclear. The CDR3 has 16 residues. Germline values: CDR1 SGHDN, CDR2 FVKESK. V gave up 3 bases and J gave up 5 bases, with 17 bases separating them. The CDR3 coding sequence is TGTGCCAGCAGCCATTGGGGAAGGACCCCGAACAATGAGCAGTTCTTC. This sequence encodes CASSHWGRTPNNEQFF.

The sample holds many counts of this clonotype. The chain carries TRBV3-1 and TRBJ2-5; D is undetermined. Trimming removed 5 bases at V and 4 bases at J, with 5 bases between. CDR1 and CDR2 from the germline V gene are LGHDT and YNNKEL (reference sequence). The CDR3 runs 11 residues. The CDR3 protein is CASSWRETQYF. As DNA, the CDR3 is TGTGCCAGCAGCTGGCGAGAGACCCAGTACTTC.

This clonotype has a count of ten or more. The chain employs TRBV27 and TRBJ2-3, with D perhaps matching TRBD2 (5 bases). Deletions cut 10 bases from V and 6 bases from J, with 11 bases between. The CDR3 spans 11 residues. Germline assignment: CDR1 MNHEY and CDR2 SMNVEV (reference sequence). The CDR3 DNA is TGTGCCACCATGGGCGGGGATACGCAGTATTTT. This sequence encodes CATMGGDTQYF.